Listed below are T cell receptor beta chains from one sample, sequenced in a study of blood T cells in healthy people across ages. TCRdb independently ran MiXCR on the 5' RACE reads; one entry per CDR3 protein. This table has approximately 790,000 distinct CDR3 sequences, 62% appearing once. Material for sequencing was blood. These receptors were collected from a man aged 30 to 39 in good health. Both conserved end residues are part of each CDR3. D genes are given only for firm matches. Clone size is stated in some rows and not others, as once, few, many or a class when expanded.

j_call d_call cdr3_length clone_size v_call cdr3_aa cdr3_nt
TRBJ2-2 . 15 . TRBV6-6 CASSYLSTNGGELFF TGTGCCAGCAGTTACCTGTCCACAAATGGCGGGGAGCTGTTTTTT
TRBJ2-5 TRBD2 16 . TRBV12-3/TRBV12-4 CASIVSTGTNQETQYF TGTGCCAGCATCGTCTCGACCGGGACTAACCAAGAGACCCAGTACTTC
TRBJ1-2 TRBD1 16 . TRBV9 CASSVIPQGGYYGYTF TGTGCCAGCAGCGTAATCCCGCAGGGGGGATACTATGGCTACACCTTC
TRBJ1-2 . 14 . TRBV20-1 CSAPSPDRAYGYTF TGCAGTGCTCCTTCTCCTGACAGAGCCTATGGCTACACCTTC
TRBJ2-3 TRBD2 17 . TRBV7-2 CASRQTRGLAGFHTQYF TGTGCCAGCAGACAAACGCGGGGACTAGCGGGGTTCCATACGCAGTATTTT
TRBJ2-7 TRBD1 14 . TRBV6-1 CANRGYGETYEQYF TGTGCCAACAGGGGGTATGGGGAAACCTACGAGCAGTACTTC
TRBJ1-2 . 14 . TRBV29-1 CSVDSSGVGYGYTF TGCAGCGTTGACTCTTCAGGGGTCGGCTATGGCTACACCTTC
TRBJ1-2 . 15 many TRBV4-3 CASSQGVQAYYGYTF TGCGCCAGCAGCCAAGGGGTGCAGGCTTACTATGGCTACACCTTC
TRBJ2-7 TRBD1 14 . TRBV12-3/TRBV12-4 CASGLTGSLYEQYF TGTGCCAGCGGTTTGACAGGGAGCCTCTACGAGCAGTACTTC
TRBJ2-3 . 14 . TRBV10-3 CAISESMSTDTQYF TGTGCCATCAGTGAGTCGATGAGCACAGATACGCAGTATTTT
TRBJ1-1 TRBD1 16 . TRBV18 CASSPDRGQRGAEAFF TGTGCCAGCTCACCGGACAGGGGACAACGAGGGGCTGAAGCTTTCTTT
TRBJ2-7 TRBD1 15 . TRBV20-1 CSAREDRGAPYEQYF TGCAGTGCTAGAGAGGACAGGGGTGCCCCCTACGAGCAGTACTTC
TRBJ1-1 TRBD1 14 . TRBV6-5 CASHDGQGITEAFF TGTGCCAGTCATGACGGACAGGGAATCACTGAAGCTTTCTTT
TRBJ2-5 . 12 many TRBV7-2 CASSLDLVTQYF TGTGCCAGCAGCTTAGATTTAGTGACCCAGTACTTC
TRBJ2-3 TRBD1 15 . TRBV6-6 CASSYSGQGADTQYF TGTGCCAGCAGTTACTCAGGACAGGGTGCAGATACGCAGTATTTT
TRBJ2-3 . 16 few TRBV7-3 CASSPSPGALTDTQYF TGTGCCAGCAGTCCTAGCCCGGGGGCGCTCACAGATACGCAGTATTTT
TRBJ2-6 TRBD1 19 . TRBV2 CASRPNRDRVLSGANVLTF TGTGCCAGCAGGCCCAACCGGGACAGGGTCCTCTCTGGGGCCAACGTCCTGACTTTC
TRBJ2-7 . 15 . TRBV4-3 CASSPDDSRFYEQYF TGCGCCAGCAGCCCTGACGACAGCCGTTTTTACGAGCAGTACTTC
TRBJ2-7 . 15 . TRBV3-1 CASSQEWTGPYEQYF TGTGCCAGCAGCCAAGAATGGACGGGACCCTACGAGCAGTACTTC
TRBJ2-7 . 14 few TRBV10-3 CAISDGRGVHEQYF TGTGCCATCAGTGACGGCAGGGGGGTTCACGAGCAGTACTTC
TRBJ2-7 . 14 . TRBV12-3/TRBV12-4 CASSLRRPESEQYF TGTGCCAGCAGTTTACGGCGGCCGGAGTCCGAGCAGTACTTC
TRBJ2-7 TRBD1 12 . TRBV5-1 CTSSWDSYEQYF TGCACCAGCAGCTGGGACAGCTACGAGCAGTACTTC
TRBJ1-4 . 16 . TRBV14 CASSRSSGRGDEKLFF TGTGCCAGCAGCCGTAGTAGCGGGAGAGGGGATGAAAAACTGTTTTTT
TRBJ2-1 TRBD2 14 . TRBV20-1 CSARRTSGGDEQFF TGCAGTGCCCGGCGGACTAGCGGGGGGGACGAGCAGTTCTTC
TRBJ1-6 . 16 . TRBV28 CASSPDWASYNSPLHF TGTGCCAGCAGCCCCGACTGGGCTTCCTATAATTCACCCCTCCACTTT
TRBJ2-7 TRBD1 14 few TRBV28 CASRGDRGLYEQYF TGTGCCAGCAGGGGGGACAGGGGTCTCTACGAGCAGTACTTC
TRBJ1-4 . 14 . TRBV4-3 CASSFSRTNEKLFF TGCGCCAGCAGCTTTTCTCGAACTAATGAAAAACTGTTTTTT
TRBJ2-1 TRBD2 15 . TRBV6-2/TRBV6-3 CASISRGNLYNEQFF TGTGCCAGCATCTCGCGGGGGAACCTATACAATGAGCAGTTCTTC
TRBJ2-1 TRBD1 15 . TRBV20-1 CSARDPGTGYNEQFF TGCAGTGCTAGAGATCCAGGGACAGGATACAATGAGCAGTTCTTC
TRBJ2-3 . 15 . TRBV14 CASSQPGPYTDTQYF TGTGCCAGCAGCCAACCCGGGCCGTACACAGATACGCAGTATTTT
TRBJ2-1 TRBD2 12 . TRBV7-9 CASLAGGNEQFF TGTGCCAGCTTAGCGGGGGGGAATGAGCAGTTCTTC
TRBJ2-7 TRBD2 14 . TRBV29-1 CSVGEGRAGNEQYF TGCAGCGTTGGGGAGGGCAGGGCAGGAAACGAGCAGTACTTC
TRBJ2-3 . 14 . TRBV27 CASSLDYHTDTQYF TGTGCCAGCAGTTTGGACTACCACACAGATACGCAGTATTTT
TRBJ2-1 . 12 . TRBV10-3 CAIAKLSDEQFF TGTGCCATCGCCAAGTTGAGCGATGAGCAGTTCTTC
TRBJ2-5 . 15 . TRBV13 CASSLEGRAGETQYF TGTGCCAGCAGCTTAGAAGGTCGGGCTGGGGAGACCCAGTACTTC
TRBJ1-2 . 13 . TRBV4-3 CASSQDPVFGYTF TGCGCCAGCAGCCAAGATCCGGTCTTTGGCTACACCTTC
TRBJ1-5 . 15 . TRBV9 CASSPHGGISQPQHF TGTGCCAGCAGCCCCCACGGGGGCATCAGTCAGCCCCAGCATTTT
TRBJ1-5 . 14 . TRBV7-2 CASSLVPNNQPQHF TGTGCCAGCAGCTTAGTTCCTAACAATCAGCCCCAGCATTTT
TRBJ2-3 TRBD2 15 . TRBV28 CASTFPGTSADTQYF TGTGCCAGCACCTTTCCCGGGACTAGCGCAGATACGCAGTATTTT
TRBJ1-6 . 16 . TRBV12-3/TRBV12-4 CVSSFLGKSHNSPLHF TGTGTCAGCAGCTTCCTCGGGAAGAGCCATAATTCACCCCTCCACTTT
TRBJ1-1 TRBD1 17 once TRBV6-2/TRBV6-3 CASSWGQGLSMNTEAFF TGTGCCAGCAGTTGGGGACAGGGACTAAGCATGAACACTGAAGCTTTCTTT
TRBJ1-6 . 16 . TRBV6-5 CASSYAAAAYNSPLHF TGTGCCAGCAGTTACGCGGCGGCGGCCTATAATTCACCCCTCCACTTT